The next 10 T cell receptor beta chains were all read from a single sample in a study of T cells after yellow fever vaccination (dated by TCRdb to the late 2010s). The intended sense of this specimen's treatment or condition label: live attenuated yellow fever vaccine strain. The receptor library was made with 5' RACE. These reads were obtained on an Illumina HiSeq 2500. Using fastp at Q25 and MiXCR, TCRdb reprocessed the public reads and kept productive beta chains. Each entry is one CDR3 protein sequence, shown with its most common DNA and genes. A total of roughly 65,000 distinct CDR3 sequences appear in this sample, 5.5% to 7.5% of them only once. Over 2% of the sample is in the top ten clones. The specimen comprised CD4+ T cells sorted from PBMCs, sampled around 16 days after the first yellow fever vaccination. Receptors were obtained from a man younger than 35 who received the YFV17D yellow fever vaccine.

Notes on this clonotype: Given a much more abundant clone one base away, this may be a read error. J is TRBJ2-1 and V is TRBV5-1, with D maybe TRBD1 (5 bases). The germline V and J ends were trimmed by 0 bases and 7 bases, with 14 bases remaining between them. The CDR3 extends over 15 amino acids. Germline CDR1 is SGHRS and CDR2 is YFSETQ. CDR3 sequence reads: CASSLGAVGPNEQFF. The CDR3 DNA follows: TGCGCCAGCAGCTTGGGGGCGGTGGGGCCGAATGAGCAGTTCTTC.

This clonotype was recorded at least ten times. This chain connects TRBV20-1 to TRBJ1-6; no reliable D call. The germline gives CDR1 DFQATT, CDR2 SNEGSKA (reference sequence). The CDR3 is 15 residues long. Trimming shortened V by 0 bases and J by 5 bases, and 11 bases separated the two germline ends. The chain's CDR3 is CSARDVPTNNSPLHF. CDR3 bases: TGCAGTGCTAGAGATGTCCCCACTAATAATTCACCCCTCCACTTT.

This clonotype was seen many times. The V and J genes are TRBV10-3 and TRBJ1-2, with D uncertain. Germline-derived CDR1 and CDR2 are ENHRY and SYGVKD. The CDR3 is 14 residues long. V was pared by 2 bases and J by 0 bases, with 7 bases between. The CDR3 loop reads CAISENGANYGYTF. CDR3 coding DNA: TGTGCCATCAGTGAGAACGGAGCTAACTATGGCTACACCTTC.

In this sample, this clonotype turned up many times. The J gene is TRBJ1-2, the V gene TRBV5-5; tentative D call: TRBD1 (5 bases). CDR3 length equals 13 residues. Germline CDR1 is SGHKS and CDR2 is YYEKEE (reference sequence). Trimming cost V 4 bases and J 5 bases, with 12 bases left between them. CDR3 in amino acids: CASSPDSHYGYTF. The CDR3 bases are TGTGCCAGCAGCCCCGACAGTCATTATGGCTACACCTTC.

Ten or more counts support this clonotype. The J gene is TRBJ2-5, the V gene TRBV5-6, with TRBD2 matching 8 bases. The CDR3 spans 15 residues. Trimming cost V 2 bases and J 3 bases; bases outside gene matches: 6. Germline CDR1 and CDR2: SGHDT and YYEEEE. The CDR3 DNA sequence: TGTGCCAGCAGCTTAGGTGCAGCGGGGGAAGAGACCCAGTACTTC. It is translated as CASSLGAAGEETQYF.

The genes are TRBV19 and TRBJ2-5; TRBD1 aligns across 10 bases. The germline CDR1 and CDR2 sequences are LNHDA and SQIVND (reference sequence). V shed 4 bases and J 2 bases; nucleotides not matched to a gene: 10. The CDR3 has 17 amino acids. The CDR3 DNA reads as TGTGCCAGTAGTACGGGACAGGGGACAAGGGGACAAGAGACCCAGTACTTC. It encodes CASSTGQGTRGQETQYF.

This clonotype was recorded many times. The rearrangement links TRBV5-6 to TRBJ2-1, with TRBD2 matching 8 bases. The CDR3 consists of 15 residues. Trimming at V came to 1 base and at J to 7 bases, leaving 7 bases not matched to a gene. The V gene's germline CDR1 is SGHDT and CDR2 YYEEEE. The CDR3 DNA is TGTGCCAGCAGCTTGCTTGCGGGGGGCGCAAATGAGCAGTTCTTC. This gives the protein CASSLLAGGANEQFF.

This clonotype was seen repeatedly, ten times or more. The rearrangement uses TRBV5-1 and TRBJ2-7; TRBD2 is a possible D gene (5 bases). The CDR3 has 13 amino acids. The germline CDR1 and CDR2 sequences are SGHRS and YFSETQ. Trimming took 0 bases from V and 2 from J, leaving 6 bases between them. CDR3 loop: CASSLDGAYEQYF. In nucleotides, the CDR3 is TGCGCCAGCAGCTTGGACGGGGCCTACGAGCAGTACTTC.

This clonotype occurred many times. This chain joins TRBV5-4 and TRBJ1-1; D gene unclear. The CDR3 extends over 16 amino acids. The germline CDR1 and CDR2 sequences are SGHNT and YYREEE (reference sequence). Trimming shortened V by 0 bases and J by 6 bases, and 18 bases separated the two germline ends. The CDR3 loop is CASSLAPTVLNPEAFF. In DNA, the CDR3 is TGTGCCAGCAGCTTGGCTCCCACAGTTCTTAATCCTGAAGCTTTCTTT.

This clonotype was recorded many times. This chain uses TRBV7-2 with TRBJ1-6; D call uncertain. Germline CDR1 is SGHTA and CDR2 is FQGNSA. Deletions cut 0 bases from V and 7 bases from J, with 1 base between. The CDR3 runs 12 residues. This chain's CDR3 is CASSLANSPLHF. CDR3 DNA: TGTGCCAGCAGCTTAGCAAATTCACCCCTCCACTTT.